The entry below gives a single T cell receptor (beta chain) sequence along with its context. Its antigen is still unknown. Base qualities are not provided; no much larger clone lies one nucleotide away. From its cysteine to its phenylalanine, the CDR3 spans 15 amino acids. Only the CDR3 DNA stays, 45 bases, in frame from base 1. The germline V gene provides CDR1 MGHRA and CDR2 YSYEKL. The junction shows trimming of 0 bases on V and 6 bases on J, and the gene matches do not reach 6 bases of it. TCRbeta CDR3 regions were amplified from genomic DNA using the immunoSEQ Assay, a bias-controlled multiplex PCR. On the study's bioinformatics: Within the assay, amplification of reference gene primers was used to estimate how many nucleated cells each sample contained. To quantify the absolute abundance of each unique TCRbeta CDR3 rearrangement, sequence reads were collapsed and filtered. For each sample, productive Simpson clonality was calculated as the square root of Simpson's diversity index across productive rearrangements. TCRdb limited this immuneACCESS table to in-frame rearrangements with V and J called. A share of clones is missing; checked studies link under half to unresolved V genes, and the rest is unexplained. Clone size and the V and J calls come from that table; the DNA yielded D and trimming. The sample records under 350,000 clones, 83% of which are singletons. Roughly 9.4% of the sample rests with the top ten.

This specimen comes from a study of blood T cell repertoires in COVID-19 (dated by TCRdb to 2018 to 2020). Regarding the research as a whole: Collaborator samples came from the United States, Italy and Spain and covered acute and convalescent phases of COVID-19. A de-identified subject ID, COVID-19 status, age in years and sex were almost always included in the sample metadata. The prospective study material was composed of cDNA or gDNA derived from T cells, B-cell-depleted T cells, or PBMCs. The repertoires were made available in a free public database intended to serve as a resource for research on the immune response to SARS-CoV-2. Where HLA class I and class II types were available, the types were taken from metadata supplied by the sample provider, not from assay-based typing. Subjects who had been exposed to COVID-19, were actively infected with it, or had recovered from it provided the deeply sampled blood TCRbeta repertoires that made up the dataset. Samples came from the ongoing ImmuneRACE study (first 160 participants) plus 1,254 subjects from 6 global collaborators. General study outcomes and caveats: Clinical and demographic metadata were provided uncurated, with the amount varying by source and participant.

Another Seattle source contributed samples from volunteer blood donors who had recovered from COVID-19. Collaborating institutions collected whole blood in K2EDTA tubes following their own protocols. For TCRbeta analysis, collaborator samples were shipped as frozen whole blood, as isolated PBMCs, or as DNA extracted from either sample type. The origin of this receptor is a woman in her fifties or sixties who had recovered from COVID-19. This sequence uses TRBV4-1 and TRBJ1-1; 8 junctional bases match TRBD1. Material for sequencing was peripheral blood. The nucleotide sequence reads as follows: TGCGCCAGCAGCCAAGATAACAGGGGGAGTTCTGAAGCTTTCTTT. It translates as CASSQDNRGSSEAFF.